Here is one T cell receptor beta chain with its context. The antigen it binds to is not known. Germline and junction disagree at one end, which may indicate a read error. The data are from a study of cytomegalovirus exposure and HLA in healthy donors (TCRdb year 2017). Regarding the study in general: An earlier analysis of some 500 of the donors reported approximately 270 Gb of sequence data and 117 million unique TCR beta sequences from 150 million to 200 million T cells. The number of typed donors differed by locus: about 620-640 for A, B, C, DRB1 and DQB1; some 500 for DQA1; approximately 600 for DPA1; and about 450 for DPB1. Of the roughly 400 genotyped donors, approximately 82% fell in the genetic ancestry cluster associated with self-reported Caucasian donors. Every discovery cohort repertoire had been produced on one sequencing platform. Rather than drawing on any new phenotypic data, the later analysis identified candidate immune exposures from TCR beta sequences and the way those sequences occurred across donors. Among about 370 genotyped donors of the cohort, an average of approximately 240,000 unique TCR beta nucleotide sequences was sequenced per donor, of which about 19% were non-productive. A later analysis re-examined previously published TCR beta repertoires from roughly 720 donors and added high-resolution HLA genotyping to investigate patterns of TCR occurrence. Donor age, sex, ethnicity and CMV serostatus were compiled together with the repertoire data. To predict cytomegalovirus infection status, the study combined high-throughput TCR immunosequencing, statistical association of individual TCRs with disease status, and machine learning. An early release covering some 640 HLA-typed donors comprised about 290 gigabases of sequencing data and around 80 million unique TCR sequences. In an earlier analysis of 500 to 650 of the donors, high-throughput TCR beta sequencing was used to judge whether each TCR beta V gene segment behaved as functional or pseudogenic. HLA typing included class I and class II loci at four-digit resolution. The study aimed to test whether cataloging public T cell receptors could reveal signatures of past pathogen exposure. Besides the first cohort of approximately 710 subjects, a separate validation cohort made up of over a hundred different subjects was used. Using immunosequencing, the study profiled T cell repertoires from 550 to 750 subjects and related those repertoires to cytomegalovirus serostatus. Genome-wide SNP genotypes for about three fifths of the 666 donors were used in a later genetic analysis, which treated that subset as a discovery cohort. Roughly five DR-DQ haplotypes were handled as single units for association and clustering, since linkage in the cohort was strong. Study-wide conclusions, independent of this receptor: Because the 87-base-pair reads could not distinguish some IMGT-functional V segments, including TRBV6-2 and TRBV6-3, those segments were excluded. At a false discovery rate of 0.05, a later analysis linked some 17,000 TCR beta sequences to specific HLA alleles. The sequencing pipeline was judged likely to have produced a cluster of highly shared sequence variants as a technical artifact. Most TCR sequences were observed very rarely across donors, whereas some public TCRs were present in many individuals. A further reported finding was that TCR beta sequences accurately predicted the HLA-A and HLA-B alleles for most subjects in the first cohort. Compared with equally common non-associated chains, HLA-associated TCR beta chains in a later analysis were more clonally expanded and had lower generation probabilities. In a later analysis, TCR association rates were found to vary across HLA loci, with the most associated TCRs seen for DRB1 alleles and the fewest for HLA-C alleles. In a later genetic analysis, fewer N-insertions in productive TCRs were reported among donors in an Asian-associated ancestry cluster than the roughly 640-donor mean. Immune exposure information for the cohort was limited to CMV serostatus. Because counts were too low, about 15 rarely observed V segments, including chromosome 9 orphons, were left out of the earlier analysis of 587 of the donors. An earlier analysis of approximately 500 of the donors showed that most TCR beta V segments appeared in productive rearrangements either about 87% or about 30% of the time, which broadly matched IMGT annotations. According to a later analysis, most CMV-associated TCR beta chains appeared to be HLA-restricted, and the HLA associations seemed to be driven largely by CMV exposure. Correlated functional status among segregating V segments might reflect linkage disequilibrium, but an unknown experimental factor could not be ruled out. Because some donors lacked HLA typing at each locus, the association tests relied only on the typed subset. In a later analysis, several top co-occurrence clusters were reported to appear linked to parvovirus B19, influenza, CMV and Epstein-Barr virus. The study gave a list of about 160 TCR beta chains associated with cytomegalovirus. In vitro tests confirmed that a few of the cytomegalovirus-associated TCR beta chains recognize cytomegalovirus antigens. The presence/absence analyses assumed that sequencing depth was roughly uniform across donors, and that assumption may not be true. V-gene and J-gene trimming of TCR beta chains was associated with a missense DCLRE1C variant in a later genetic analysis, and the association was replicated in an independent cohort. Cytomegalovirus status was reported to be diagnosed by the classifier with high specificity and sensitivity in both the original and validation cohorts. The authors suggested that the approach could potentially be generalized to other disease states and immunological phenotypes. In this cohort, only TCR beta chains were sequenced, and detectable features were limited by the absence of alpha or paired-chain data. When HLA alleles, especially DR and DQ, strongly co-occurred, attributing TCR associations to individual alleles was difficult.

Reading the germline V gene (reference sequence) gives CDR1 SEHNR and CDR2 FQNEAQ. The CDR3 covers 18 residues, taking in both the cysteine and the phenylalanine. The sequence is cut down to CDR3 DNA, 54 bases in frame from base 1. The cohort comprised 666 healthy bone marrow donors. Cohort members were all nominally healthy when sampled, although unrecorded immune exposures were likely present. The donor tested CMV seropositive and was one of the 289 seropositive cohort members. A peripheral blood sample was provided by each donor, and peripheral blood mononuclear cells were used for TCR beta sequencing. The Qiagen DNeasy Blood Extraction Kit was used to extract genomic DNA from the blood cell samples. Libraries came from the immunoSEQ multiplex PCR assay. For the multiplex PCR, a mixture combining 60 forward primers for TCR Vbeta segments and 13 reverse primers for TCR Jbeta segments was used. The CDR3 region of rearranged TCR beta genes was amplified from genomic DNA by a multiplex PCR assay. The amplified TCR beta libraries were sequenced on the Illumina HiSeq System as 87-base-pair reads. The authors' pipeline ran thus. Across the 666 repertoires, a later analysis counted 75 million to 90 million unique TCR beta chains, roughly 11 million of which were shared by at least two donors. A nearest-neighbor algorithm error-corrected the raw reads and collapsed the reads into unique sequences, merging closely related sequences to remove PCR and sequencing errors. V, D and J gene segments were assigned by aligning CDR3 sequences to IMGT reference sequences. Each retained sequence needed at least a six-nucleotide match to both a V gene segment and a J gene segment. Rearrangements were called productive when the CDR3 lacked stop codons and stayed in frame with V and J; all others were non-productive. Following IMGT convention, CDR3 was defined as the stretch from the second conserved V-encoded cysteine up to the conserved J-encoded phenylalanine. The earlier analysis of roughly 590 of the donors excluded any sequence lacking an unambiguous match to a single V gene segment. An earlier analysis of almost 600 of the donors classified V segments as functional when productive rearrangements were above 56.7% and as segregating when the standard deviation between donors was above 5%. To diagnose cytomegalovirus status from the catalog of TCR beta chain sequences, a statistical classification framework was built. A later analysis assigned V and J genes by comparing TCR nucleotide sequences with IMGT/GENE-DB human TR gene sequences. Using the TCRdist pipeline, a later analysis assigned CDR3 sequences along with most-parsimonious VDJ recombination scenarios. In a later analysis, every TCR beta chain was defined by the combination of its CDR3 amino acid sequence and its V-gene family, and reads without a unique V-gene family were dropped. As a way to deal with suspected cross-contamination and a sequencing artifact, a later analysis dropped hundreds of nucleotide sequences that were highly shared and had low generation probability. In a later analysis, a clonal expansion index for each public chain was calculated from normalized within-repertoire ranks of inferred template counts. In a later analysis, generation probabilities were computed using a VDJ recombination model fitted to out-of-frame rearrangements, and the results were checked against IGoR. Hypergeometric tests were used in a later analysis to score TCR-TCR, TCR-HLA and TCR-CMV co-occurrence, with a repertoire-size bias correction applied to the TCR pairs. False discovery rates were estimated in a later analysis by permuting HLA or CMV assignments 20 times. In a later analysis, co-occurring TCRs were grouped using DBSCAN, and TCRdist sequence similarity was added for clustering within HLA-allele-positive subsets. Repertoires with fewer than 30,000 or more than 120,000 public chains, plus five repertoires with anomalous nucleotide sharing, were excluded from co-occurrence clustering. The table comes from immuneACCESS by way of TCRdb, which keeps in-frame sequences with V and J called. Part of the clones is missing from these tables; in studies checked, under half for an unresolved V gene and the rest for unknown reasons. That table furnishes V, J and clone size, whereas the DNA furnished D and trimming. Across this sample there are 90,000 to 120,000 clones, with 60% to 80% seen only once. The top ten clonotypes cover 5% to 6.5% of the sample.

The V and J genes are TRBV7-9 and TRBJ2-7, with TRBD1 identical over 9 junction bases. Sequencing used PBMCs. The TCR originated in a man aged 55 to 70 in good health and CMV-seropositive. The CDR3 in this case is CSSSLGSHRGRPTYEQYF. The nucleotide sequence is TGTTCCAGCAGCTTAGGGTCCCACAGGGGGCGCCCGACCTACGAGCAGTACTTC.